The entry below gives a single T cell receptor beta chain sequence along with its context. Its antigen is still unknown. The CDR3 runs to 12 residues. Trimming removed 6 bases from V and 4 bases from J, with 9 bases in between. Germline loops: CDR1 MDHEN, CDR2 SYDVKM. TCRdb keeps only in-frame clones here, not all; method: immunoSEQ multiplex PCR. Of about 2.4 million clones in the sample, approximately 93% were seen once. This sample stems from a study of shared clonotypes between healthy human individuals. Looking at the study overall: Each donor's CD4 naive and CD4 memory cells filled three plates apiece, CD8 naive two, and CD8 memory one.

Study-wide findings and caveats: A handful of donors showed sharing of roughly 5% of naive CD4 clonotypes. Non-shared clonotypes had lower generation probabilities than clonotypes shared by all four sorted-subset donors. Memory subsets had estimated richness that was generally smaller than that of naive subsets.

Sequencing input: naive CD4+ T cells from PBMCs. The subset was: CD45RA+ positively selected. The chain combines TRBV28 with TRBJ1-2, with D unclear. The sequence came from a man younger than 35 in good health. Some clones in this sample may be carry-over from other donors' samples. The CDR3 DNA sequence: TGTGCCAGCAGCCGCCCCGGCTATGGCTACACCTTC. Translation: CASSRPGYGYTF.